Presented here are 24 T cell receptor beta chains from one specimen sequenced in a study of cytomegalovirus exposure and HLA in healthy donors. Primers included in the PCR were 60 Vbeta and 13 Jbeta primers. TCRdb keeps only in-frame clones here, not all; method: immunoSEQ multiplex PCR. The sample includes 130,000 to 150,000 clones, around four fifths of them seen just once. Sequencing was done on a sample of PBMCs. The receptor set was obtained from a boy younger than 10 in good health and CMV-seronegative.

The rearrangement joins TRBV5-5 to TRBJ1-1; maybe TRBD1 (5 bases). Germline V lookup: CDR1 SGHKS, CDR2 YYEKEE (reference sequence). The CDR3 extends over 16 amino acids. The V end lost 1 base, the J end lost 4 bases, and 17 bases lay between the germline ends. CDR3 loop: CASSLPELTAATEAFF. The CDR3 DNA reads TGTGCCAGCAGCTTGCCCGAATTGACAGCAGCCACTGAAGCTTTCTTT.

The V call is TRBV6-4, the J call TRBJ1-1, with D maybe TRBD1 (5 bases). Trimming pared 0 bases from V and 2 bases from J, leaving 10 bases between. Looked up from germline, CDR1 is MRHNA and CDR2 is SNTAGT. This CDR3 has 15 amino acids. Here the CDR3 DNA reads TGTGCCAGCAGTGACTCGCCAGGGTTAAACACTGAAGCTTTCTTT. Its translation: CASSDSPGLNTEAFF.

The V call is TRBV12-5, the J call TRBJ2-1, with 7 bases aligning to TRBD2. Trimming at V came to 6 bases and at J to 4 bases, leaving 9 bases not matched to a gene. This CDR3 is built from 15 residues. Germline V lookup: CDR1 LGHNT, CDR2 FRNRAP. The CDR3 DNA is TGTGCTAGTGGGCACAGACTAGCCGCTTACAATGAGCAGTTCTTC. Residues: CASGHRLAAYNEQFF.

CDR3 region: CASRQGMADTQYF. The CDR3 DNA is TGTGCCAGCAGACAGGGTATGGCAGATACGCAGTATTTT. The chain links TRBV6-4 to TRBJ2-3; tentative D call: TRBD1 (6 bases). CDR3 size: 13 residues. Germline CDR1 is MRHNA and CDR2 is SNTAGT. With 6 bases removed from V and 4 bases from J, the gap between germline ends came to 11 bases.

The chain employs TRBV11-2 and TRBJ2-7; 9 positions match TRBD1. There are 15 residues in the CDR3. Trimming cost V 4 bases and J 2 bases; bases outside gene matches: 6. Germline loops: CDR1 SGHAT, CDR2 FQNNGV. The CDR3 loop is CASSSRDREAYEQYF. The CDR3 DNA sequence: TGTGCCAGCAGCTCCCGGGACAGGGAAGCCTACGAGCAGTACTTC. Based on the CDR3 plus reference TRBV11-2 and TRBJ2-7, the full variable domain is EAGVAQSPRYKIIEKRQSVAFWCNPISGHATLYWYQQILGQGPKLLIQFQNNGVVDDSQLPKDRFSAERLKGVDSTLKIQPAKLEDSAVYLCASSSRDREAYEQYFGPGTRLTVT.

This chain links TRBV29-1 with TRBJ2-7, with D possibly matching TRBD2 (6 bases). V lost 4 bases and J 6 bases, leaving 19 bases between the germline ends. Germline CDR1 is SQVTM and CDR2 is ANQGSEA. The CDR3 spans 14 residues. Here the CDR3 reads CSVARRRDLSEQYF. For the CDR3, the DNA is TGCAGCGTTGCAAGGCGACGGGACTTGAGCGAGCAGTACTTC.

The chain has TRBV19 and TRBJ1-1; D is unclear. The CDR3 extends over 15 amino acids. With 1 base removed from V and 6 bases from J, the gap between germline ends came to 15 bases. CDR1 is LNHDA and CDR2 is SQIVND in the germline V gene (reference sequence). This CDR3 reads CASSIGILMGAEAFF. DNA of the CDR3: TGTGCCAGTAGTATAGGAATCCTTATGGGAGCTGAAGCTTTCTTT.

This clone came up a few times. The chain couples TRBV2 to TRBJ2-5, with D maybe TRBD1 (6 bases). The CDR3 length is 14 residues. Trimming removed 6 bases at V and 5 bases at J, with 16 bases between. Germline CDR1 is SNHLY and CDR2 is FYNNEI. DNA of the CDR3: TGTGCCAGCAGAGCCTCGAAGAGGGGGGAGACCCAGTACTTC. Its translation: CASRASKRGETQYF.

V usage is TRBV5-4 and J usage is TRBJ1-6; tentatively, D is TRBD1 (6 bases). The CDR3 runs to 14 residues. Trimming shortened V by 7 bases and J by 6 bases, and 14 bases separated the two germline ends. Per the germline V gene, CDR1 is SGHNT and CDR2 is YYREEE (reference sequence). CDR3 nucleotide sequence: TGTGCCAGCGGCCCCGGGACAAGTAATTCACCCCTCCACTTT. It encodes CASGPGTSNSPLHF.

The V call is TRBV18, the J call TRBJ2-5, with D unclear. Deletions cut 5 bases from V and 5 bases from J, with 15 bases between. Germline V lookup: CDR1 KGHSH, CDR2 LQKENI. There are 14 residues in the CDR3. CDR3 nucleotide sequence: TGTGCCAGCTCATCTTTAGCCAGAGGCGAGACCCAGTACTTC. This sequence encodes CASSSLARGETQYF. The full variable domain, its missing parts supplied by reference TRBV18 and TRBJ2-5, is NAGVMQNPRHLVRRRGQEARLRCSPMKGHSHVYWYRQLPEEGLKFMVYLQKENIIDESGMPKERFSAEFPKEGPSILRIQQVVRGDSAAYFCASSSLARGETQYFGPGTRLLVL.

This clone was seen just once. This chain's CDR3 is CASSQGGTEAFF. The CDR3 DNA reads TGTGCCAGCTCACAAGGGGGCACTGAAGCTTTCTTT. The rearrangement joins TRBV18 to TRBJ1-1, with a weak D call TRBD1 (6 bases). The CDR3 is 12 amino acids. V lost 4 bases and J lost 4, with 7 bases in between. CDR1 is KGHSH and CDR2 is LQKENI in the germline V gene.

V usage is TRBV4-2 and J usage is TRBJ1-2, with a possible D match to TRBD1 (5 bases). V was shortened by 0 bases and J by 2 bases, with 7 bases between the two germline ends. The CDR3 is made up of 14 amino acids. CDR1 is LGHNA, CDR2 YNFKEQ, per germline. The CDR3 bases are TGTGCCAGCAGCCAAGATCGGGGGAACTATGGCTACACCTTC. It specifies CASSQDRGNYGYTF.

The V gene is TRBV10-3, the J gene TRBJ2-5; TRBD2 matches 10 bases. Germline CDR1 reads ENHRY; CDR2 reads SYGVKD. There are 16 residues in the CDR3. V gave up 4 bases and J gave up 6 bases; unmatched junction bases: 11. The CDR3 spells CAISVRTSGDIKTQYF. CDR3 bases: TGTGCCATCAGTGTCCGAACTAGCGGGGACATAAAGACCCAGTACTTC.

CDR3 nucleotide sequence: TGCGCCAGCAGCTTGAACCGCAGCTCCTACGAGCAGTACTTC. Translated: CASSLNRSSYEQYF. The rearrangement uses TRBV5-1 and TRBJ2-7; D unresolved. The CDR3 has 14 amino acids. V lost 1 base, J lost 0 bases, and 8 bases lay in between. Germline assignment: CDR1 SGHRS and CDR2 YFSETQ.

The rearrangement uses TRBV5-4 and TRBJ2-7; 7 bases line up with TRBD1. J lost 4 bases, V lost 4 bases, and 5 bases had no gene match. Germline V gene sequence: CDR1 SGHNT, CDR2 YYREEE (reference sequence). CDR3 size: 13 residues. CDR3 coding DNA: TGTGCCAGCAGCGGGACAGCATCGTACGAGCAGTACTTC. Its protein is CASSGTASYEQYF.

The V call is TRBV25-1, the J call TRBJ2-1; tentative D call: TRBD1 (6 bases). Germline V gene lookup returns CDR1 MGHDK and CDR2 SYGVNS. The CDR3 contains 13 residues. Between the trimmed V and J ends, which lost 4 bases and 9 bases, there was a span of 13 bases. The CDR3 DNA follows: TGTGCCAGCAGTGTAACGCAGGGGACTGAGCAGTTCTTC. Protein: CASSVTQGTEQFF.

The V call is TRBV7-2, the J call TRBJ2-5; perhaps TRBD1 as D (5 bases). CDR1 and CDR2 (germline): SGHTA, FQGNSA. V was clipped by 2 bases and J by 5 bases, with 9 bases between them. This CDR3 spans 13 amino acids. The DNA for the CDR3 is TGTGCCAGCAGCTTACAGGGCCGGGAGACCCAGTACTTC. Its translation is CASSLQGRETQYF.

The chain joins TRBV7-8 to TRBJ1-1, with 8 nucleotides matching TRBD1. The ends lost 6 bases at V and 4 bases at J; junction bases unmatched: 7. This CDR3 is built from 14 residues. CDR1 SGHVS and CDR2 FQNEAQ come from the germline V gene. CDR3 nucleotides: TGTGCCAGCAGTAAACTACAGGGGGGCACTGAAGCTTTCTTT. Its protein is CASSKLQGGTEAFF.

The gene calls are TRBV7-2 and TRBJ2-7, with a possible D match to TRBD2 (5 bases). The CDR3 loop spans 14 amino acids. Trimming took 4 bases from V and 3 from J, leaving 13 bases between them. Germline loops: CDR1 SGHTA, CDR2 FQGNSA. The CDR3, as DNA: TGTGCCAGCAGCTCCCGACTACTTAGCTACGAGCAGTACTTC. This translates into CASSSRLLSYEQYF.

A word on this clone: A read error may produce the germline difference seen at one junction end. CDR3 nucleotides: TGTGCCGGCAGAACGGTTGCCTACGAGCAGTACTTC. It specifies CAGRTVAYEQYF. The V and J genes are TRBV6-6 and TRBJ2-7; D is unresolved. In germline, CDR1 is MNHNY, CDR2 SVGAGI (reference sequence). The CDR3 has 12 amino acids.

The chain carries TRBV27 and TRBJ1-2; TRBD1 aligns across 9 bases. Germline CDR1 is MNHEY and CDR2 is SMNVEV (reference sequence). This CDR3 has 14 amino acids. V shed 2 bases and J 6 bases; nucleotides not matched to a gene: 4. Here the CDR3 DNA reads TGTGCCAGCAGTTTAGCGGGACAGGGCGATGGCTACACCTTC. This sequence encodes CASSLAGQGDGYTF.

The rearrangement links TRBV11-2 to TRBJ2-7; 7 nucleotides line up with TRBD1. The CDR3 sequence is 14 residues long. Trimming took 5 bases from V and 6 from J; bases not matched to a gene: 10. Germline-derived CDR1 and CDR2 are SGHAT and FQNNGV. The CDR3 bases are TGTGCCAGCAGCCCGATAGACAGGGATCGCGAGCAGTACTTC. Its protein product is CASSPIDRDREQYF.

There are a few counts of this clone. The sample contains more than one DNA sequence encoding this CDR3. The chain links TRBV18 to TRBJ1-1, with 9 positions matching TRBD1. J gave up 4 bases and V 6 bases, and 21 bases lay outside the gene matches. Germline CDR1 KGHSH, CDR2 LQKENI. The CDR3 has 19 amino acids. The CDR3 DNA reads TGTGCCAGCTCTCCGAGAACAGGACAGGGGCATACGGCGACCACTGAAGCTTTCTTT. Translating gives CASSPRTGQGHTATTEAFF.

This clone was counted between two and nine times. The V gene is TRBV25-1, the J gene TRBJ1-5, with D perhaps matching TRBD1 (5 bases). The CDR3 loop spans 13 amino acids. The ends were cut back, 2 bases at V and 6 bases at J, with 8 bases in the middle. Germline CDR1 MGHDK, CDR2 SYGVNS. DNA for the CDR3: TGTGCCAGCAGTGAAACAGGCGCTCAGCCCCAGCATTTT. Residues: CASSETGAQPQHF. Together with reference TRBV25-1 and TRBJ1-5, the CDR3 gives the full variable domain: EADIYQTPRYLVIGTGKKITLECSQTMGHDKMYWYQQDPGMELHLIHYSYGVNSTEKGDLSSESTVSRIRTEHFPLTLESARPSHTSQYLCASSETGAQPQHFGDGTRLSIL.